The 27 T cell receptor beta chains below all came from one sample that was sequenced in a study of neurological immune-mediated disorders. TCRdb passed the 5' RACE reads through MiXCR, listing each CDR3 protein once. The table has roughly 50,000 distinct CDR3 sequences, around a tenth seen once; the top ten hold roughly 5.3%. Material for sequencing was PBMCs. The receptors here all came from a man in his 70s with HTLV-1-associated myelopathy (HAM/TSP).

In this sample, this clonotype is medium-sized (0.01 to 0.1%). This rearrangement joins TRBV7-9 to TRBJ2-3; unclear D gene. Germline V gene sequence: CDR1 SEHNR, CDR2 FQNEAQ (reference sequence). The CDR3 runs to 14 residues. The V gene lost 3 bases and the J gene lost 2 bases, with 9 bases spanning the gap. CDR3 protein: CASSFDTDTDTQYF. Here the CDR3 DNA reads TGTGCCAGCAGCTTCGACACGGACACAGATACGCAGTATTTT.

This clonotype has a count of ten or more. This chain joins TRBV2 and TRBJ1-4; D not resolved. This CDR3 spans 13 amino acids. The V end was cut by 3 bases, the J end by 7 bases, with 9 bases between. The germline V gene has CDR1 SNHLY and CDR2 FYNNEI. This CDR3 reads CASSDLGTEKLFF. CDR3 bases: TGTGCCAGCAGTGATCTGGGAACTGAAAAACTGTTTTTT.

This clonotype was counted between two and nine times. The chain is built from TRBV28 and TRBJ2-3; 8 nucleotides align to TRBD2. The CDR3 runs 18 residues. The trim removed 5 bases at V and 5 bases at J, leaving 18 bases unmatched. The germline CDR1 and CDR2 sequences are MDHEN and SYDVKM. This chain's CDR3 is CASSPGTGGLGYRDTQYF. CDR3 DNA sequence: TGTGCCAGCAGTCCCGGGACGGGGGGACTAGGGTATCGAGATACGCAGTATTTT.

As concerns this clonotype: Compared with germline, one end of the junction differs, possibly owing to a read error. V and J are TRBV27 and TRBJ2-1; D is unclear. This CDR3 is built from 13 residues. CDR1 MNHEY and CDR2 SMNVEV come from the germline V gene (reference sequence). CDR3 in amino acids: CAISPTAAGEQFF. The CDR3, as DNA: TGTGCCATCAGTCCAACCGCGGCTGGTGAGCAGTTCTTC.

The chain joins TRBV7-9 to TRBJ2-1; 9 bases line up with TRBD2. J was trimmed by 9 bases and V by 3 bases; bases with no gene match: 3. This CDR3 contains 13 residues. Germline V CDR1 and CDR2: SEHNR, FQNEAQ (reference sequence). In DNA, the CDR3 is TGTGCCAGCAGCTTGGGACTAGCAAGTGAGCAGTTCTTC. Translating it yields CASSLGLASEQFF. The full variable domain, its missing parts supplied by reference TRBV7-9 and TRBJ2-1, is DTGVSQNPRHKITKRGQNVTFRCDPISEHNRLYWYRQTLGQGPEFLTYFQNEAQLEKSRLLSDRFSAERPKGSFSTLEIQRTEQGDSAMYLCASSLGLASEQFFGPGTRLTVL.

This clonotype was found many times. The chain's CDR3 is CASSSTGVRETQYF. The DNA for the CDR3 is TGTGCCAGCAGCTCAACAGGGGTCAGGGAGACCCAGTACTTC. The rearrangement uses TRBV7-2 and TRBJ2-5, with TRBD1 matching over 7 bases. CDR3 length equals 14 residues. With 4 bases clipped from V and 5 bases from J, the junction kept 7 bases outside the gene matches. Germline lookup yields CDR1 SGHTA and CDR2 FQGNSA.

The table lists this clonotype with many counts. The chain uses TRBV2 and TRBJ1-5; D is undetermined. Trimming left V 9 bases short and J 0 bases short, with 9 bases between. Germline CDR1 SNHLY, CDR2 FYNNEI. CDR3 size: 13 residues. The CDR3 nucleotides read TGTGCCAGTTTAAGGAATAGCAATCAGCCCCAGCATTTT. Translated: CASLRNSNQPQHF.

This clonotype occurred many times. The rearrangement joins TRBV19 to TRBJ2-1; D unresolved. Trimming shortened V by 1 base and J by 8 bases, and 12 bases separated the two germline ends. The CDR3 runs to 14 residues. Germline CDR1 reads LNHDA; CDR2 reads SQIVND (reference sequence). The CDR3 reads CASSIGRRVDEQFF. The CDR3 region has the DNA TGTGCCAGTAGTATAGGGAGACGAGTGGATGAGCAGTTCTTC. The full variable domain, rest sourced from reference TRBV19 and TRBJ2-1, is DGGITQSPKYLFRKEGQNVTLSCEQNLNHDAMYWYRQDPGQGLRLIYYSQIVNDFQKGDIAEGYSVSREKKESFPLTVTSAQKNPTAFYLCASSIGRRVDEQFFGPGTRLTVL.

In this sample, this clonotype turned up many times. The rearrangement joins TRBV19 to TRBJ2-5; 7 nucleotides line up with TRBD1. Germline trimming cut 2 bases from V and 2 bases from J; bases unmatched to any gene: 5. Germline V CDR1 and CDR2: LNHDA, SQIVND (reference sequence). CDR3 length: 15 amino acids. The CDR3 reads CASSIFRTGQETQYF. The CDR3 nucleotides are TGTGCCAGTAGTATATTCAGGACAGGACAAGAGACCCAGTACTTC. Full variable domain (rest looked up from reference TRBV19 and TRBJ2-5): DGGITQSPKYLFRKEGQNVTLSCEQNLNHDAMYWYRQDPGQGLRLIYYSQIVNDFQKGDIAEGYSVSREKKESFPLTVTSAQKNPTAFYLCASSIFRTGQETQYFGPGTRLLVL.

V and J are TRBV20-1 and TRBJ2-2; perhaps TRBD2 as D (7 bases). From germline, CDR1 is DFQATT and CDR2 SNEGSKA (reference sequence). V lost 3 bases and J 4 bases, leaving 18 bases between the germline ends. This CDR3 is 16 amino acids long. The CDR3 DNA reads as TGCAGTGCTAGGGTAGCGGGCCTGGGGGCCACCGGGGAGCTGTTTTTT. Encoded protein: CSARVAGLGATGELFF.

V usage is TRBV7-6 and J usage is TRBJ2-4; TRBD2 matches at 9 bases. V gave up 5 bases and J gave up 5 bases; unmatched junction bases: 4. Germline loops: CDR1 SGHVS, CDR2 FNYEAQ. The CDR3 consists of 14 residues. In DNA form, the CDR3 reads TGTGCCAGCAGCCCCGCGGGAGGGGAAAACATTCAGTACTTC. It yields the protein CASSPAGGENIQYF.

This clonotype was observed at least ten times. V gene TRBV6-6 combines with J gene TRBJ1-2, with D perhaps TRBD1 (6 bases). Germline CDR1 reads MNHNY; CDR2 reads SVGAGI (reference sequence). This CDR3 has 13 amino acids. V lost 6 bases and J 7 bases, leaving 15 bases between the germline ends. CDR3 residues: CASRATGAFGYTF. Here the CDR3 DNA reads TGTGCCAGCAGAGCCACGGGGGCGTTTGGCTACACCTTC.

This clonotype was seen repeatedly, ten times or more. The genes are TRBV6-5 and TRBJ1-1; D remains unclear. CDR3 length equals 13 residues. V lost 8 bases to trimming and J lost 3 bases, with 13 bases between them. The germline CDR1 and CDR2 sequences are MNHEY and SVGAGI. CDR3 nucleotides: TGTGCCAGCTCCGACGCCGGATACACTGAAGCTTTCTTT. This encodes CASSDAGYTEAFF.

This clonotype has ten or more counts. The V gene is TRBV18, the J gene TRBJ2-7; D unresolved. The CDR3 runs 12 residues. The germline V gene has CDR1 KGHSH and CDR2 LQKENI. The ends were cut back, 4 bases at V and 6 bases at J, with 10 bases in the middle. This chain's CDR3 is CASSLRSSEQYF. In DNA form, the CDR3 reads TGTGCCAGCTCACTTCGTTCCAGCGAGCAGTACTTC.

This clonotype was observed many times. The genes are TRBV20-1 and TRBJ2-7, with 8 bases aligning to TRBD1. Germline CDR1 and CDR2: DFQATT and SNEGSKA (reference sequence). The CDR3 runs to 15 residues. J lost 4 bases, V lost 3 bases, and 11 bases had no gene match. In DNA form, the CDR3 reads TGCAGTGCTAGCGCGACAGGGGCGCTTTATTACGAGCAGTACTTC. This gives the protein CSASATGALYYEQYF.

This clonotype showed up many times. This chain links TRBV18 with TRBJ2-7; a possible D gene is TRBD1 (5 bases). This CDR3 region has 14 residues. The germline CDR1 and CDR2 sequences are KGHSH and LQKENI. Trimming cost V 2 bases and J 0 bases, with 8 bases left between them. This CDR3 is CASSPDRASYEQYF. DNA of the CDR3: TGTGCCAGCTCACCAGACAGAGCCTCCTACGAGCAGTACTTC.

The CDR3 DNA follows: TGTGCCAGCAGTTTAAGTGGGGGTAACAATGAGCAGTTCTTC. This translates into CASSLSGGNNEQFF. The V gene is TRBV12-3 or TRBV12-4, the J gene TRBJ2-1; possibly TRBD1 or TRBD2 for D (5 bases each). The CDR3 has 14 residues. V dropped 2 bases and J dropped 5 bases, with 10 bases sitting between them.

This clonotype was found a few times. The chain has TRBV20-1 and TRBJ1-6; D remains ambiguous. Looked up from germline, CDR1 is DFQATT and CDR2 is SNEGSKA (reference sequence). The CDR3 contains 15 residues. Trimming removed 4 bases at V and 4 bases at J, with 14 bases between. CDR3 residues: CSATPEGPYNSPLHF. The CDR3 coding sequence is TGCAGTGCTACCCCTGAAGGTCCATATAATTCACCCCTCCACTTT.

Ten or more counts support this clonotype. V gene TRBV13 combines with J gene TRBJ2-7, with D possibly TRBD2 on 6 matching bases. Trimming took off 1 base at V and 4 bases at J, with 8 bases between the two ends. The CDR3 spans 13 residues. Germline assignment: CDR1 PRHDT and CDR2 FYEKMQ (reference sequence). The CDR3 bases are TGTGCCAGCAGCTTAGTTCGGGGGTACGAGCAGTACTTC. Encoded protein: CASSLVRGYEQYF.

This clonotype was counted ten times or more. This chain uses TRBV4-1 with TRBJ2-1; D possibly corresponds to TRBD1 (6 bases). The CDR3 covers 15 residues. V lost 2 bases, J lost 3 bases, and 11 bases lay in between. Germline loops: CDR1 MGHRA, CDR2 YSYEKL. CDR3 sequence (DNA): TGCGCCAGCAGCCAACGGACAGAAAACTACAATGAGCAGTTCTTC. Translating gives CASSQRTENYNEQFF.

The chain employs TRBV7-9 and TRBJ2-1; D perhaps matches TRBD1 (6 bases). Trimming took off 3 bases at V and 3 bases at J, with 21 bases between the two ends. The CDR3 has 18 residues. The V gene's germline CDR1 is SEHNR and CDR2 FQNEAQ (reference sequence). The chain's CDR3 is CASSFPKSDRLHYNEQFF. The CDR3 region has the DNA TGTGCCAGCAGCTTCCCAAAATCTGACAGGCTCCACTACAATGAGCAGTTCTTC.

The CDR3 DNA reads TGTGCCAGCAGCTTATCCACAACGGGAAACACCATATATTTT. Translation gives CASSLSTTGNTIYF. V and J are TRBV11-2 and TRBJ1-3; the D is unclear. Germline CDR1 reads SGHAT; CDR2 reads FQNNGV. Trimming stripped 2 bases from V and 4 bases from J, with 9 bases between. The CDR3 consists of 14 residues.

In its sample, this clonotype was seen many times. This chain links TRBV7-2 with TRBJ2-7; possibly TRBD2 for D (5 bases). V lost 1 base and J 5 bases, leaving 9 bases between the germline ends. The CDR3 length is 13 residues. Germline V gene sequence: CDR1 SGHTA, CDR2 FQGNSA. CDR3 in amino acids: CASSLERGNEQYF. The CDR3 DNA is TGTGCCAGCAGCTTAGAACGAGGGAACGAGCAGTACTTC.

There are many counts of this clonotype. The rearrangement links TRBV20-1 to TRBJ2-1; D possibly uses TRBD1 or TRBD2 (6 bases each). CDR3 length: 15 residues. Germline assignment: CDR1 DFQATT and CDR2 SNEGSKA (reference sequence). With 3 bases removed from V and 6 bases from J, the gap between germline ends came to 18 bases. CDR3 sequence: CSARGSGGGGNEQFF. CDR3 in DNA: TGCAGTGCTAGGGGGAGCGGCGGAGGGGGCAATGAGCAGTTCTTC.

This clonotype was counted ten times or more. The gene calls are TRBV7-3 and TRBJ2-5; the D is unclear. The CDR3 covers 13 residues. V lost 8 bases to trimming and J lost 2 bases, with 12 bases between them. Germline V gene lookup returns CDR1 SGHTA and CDR2 FQGTGA. The chain's CDR3 is CASSQGRQETQYF. The CDR3 DNA reads TGTGCCAGCTCACAAGGGCGACAAGAGACCCAGTACTTC.

The genes are TRBV5-1 and TRBJ2-3; 7 bases are a match to TRBD2. With V trimmed by 4 bases and J by 4 bases, 12 bases remained unmatched. This CDR3 is built from 16 residues. The germline V gene encodes CDR1 SGHRS and CDR2 YFSETQ. CDR3 amino acids: CASSEGTCGSSDTQYF. CDR3 sequence (DNA): TGCGCCAGCAGCGAAGGGACTTGCGGGAGCTCAGATACGCAGTATTTT.

The J gene is TRBJ2-5, the V gene TRBV12-3 or TRBV12-4; 9 nucleotides agree with TRBD1. CDR3 length: 14 residues. V was clipped by 5 bases and J by 6 bases; unmatched bases: 7. The CDR3 region has the DNA TGTGCCAGCAGTACAACAGGGGGCGTAAAGACCCAGTACTTC. It specifies CASSTTGGVKTQYF.